These 20 T cell receptor beta chains came from one sample sequenced in a study of blood T cells in healthy people across ages (dated by TCRdb to between 2015 and 2017). The library was built by means of 5' RACE. Sequencer: Illumina HiSeq 2500. A second PCR of about 7 to 12 cycles was run with a J-beta primer mix and a sample-barcoded 5' primer. The public reads were run again by TCRdb, first through fastp at Q25 and then through MiXCR, and only productive beta chains were kept. Rows matching on CDR3 protein sequence are summarized as one entry with the most common DNA and genes. The sample has approximately 1.5 million distinct CDR3 sequences on record, 35% to 45% of them singletons. The top ten hold just over 4% of the sample. Sequenced sample: blood. The receptors originated from a woman between 18 and 30 years old in good health.

This clonotype was detected only a few times. The J gene is TRBJ2-7, the V gene TRBV7-9, with 11 bases matching TRBD2. In germline, CDR1 is SEHNR, CDR2 FQNEAQ (reference sequence). The ends lost 7 bases at V and 5 bases at J; junction bases unmatched: 4. The CDR3 is made up of 13 amino acids. CDR3 protein: CASTPSGGNEQYF. The CDR3 DNA is TGTGCCAGCACCCCTAGCGGGGGGAACGAGCAGTACTTC.

There are a few counts of this clonotype. The chain combines TRBV4-1 with TRBJ1-5, with a possible D match to TRBD1 (5 bases). Looked up from germline, CDR1 is MGHRA and CDR2 is YSYEKL. Deletions cut 1 base from V and 3 bases from J, with 7 bases between. The CDR3 has 14 amino acids. The DNA of the CDR3 is TGCGCCAGCAGCCAAGGGGGGTTCAATCAGCCCCAGCATTTT. This gives the protein CASSQGGFNQPQHF.

The gene calls are TRBV12-3 or TRBV12-4 and TRBJ1-5; tentative D call: TRBD1 (5 bases). Trimming left V 4 bases short and J 4 bases short, with 11 bases between. The CDR3 loop spans 14 amino acids. CDR3 amino acids: CASSWGGRNQPQHF. The CDR3 DNA reads TGTGCCAGCAGTTGGGGGGGGAGGAATCAGCCCCAGCATTTT.

The CDR3 DNA is TGCAGTACCGGGACAGGGGGCGAGCAGTACTTC. Translation gives CSTGTGGEQYF. This sequence joins TRBV20-1 and TRBJ2-7, with 11 bases fitting TRBD1. Germline V gene sequence: CDR1 DFQATT, CDR2 SNEGSKA (reference sequence). CDR3 size: 11 residues. J was trimmed by 6 bases and V by 8 bases; bases with no gene match: 3.

The V call is TRBV6-5, the J call TRBJ1-1; possible D gene TRBD1, 5 bases. Trimming pared 4 bases from V and 4 bases from J, leaving 16 bases between. The CDR3 length is 15 residues. The germline CDR1 and CDR2 sequences are MNHEY and SVGAGI. This CDR3 is CASSSTQGRSTEAFF. The CDR3 DNA reads TGTGCCAGCAGTTCCACCCAGGGAAGAAGCACTGAAGCTTTCTTT.

The CDR3 loop reads CASSLRRSNTEAFF. In DNA, the CDR3 is TGTGCCAGCAGTTTACGACGGTCGAACACTGAAGCTTTCTTT. The chain links TRBV27 to TRBJ1-1, with D unresolved. Germline CDR1 and CDR2: MNHEY and SMNVEV (reference sequence). The CDR3 covers 14 residues. Trimming cost V 2 bases and J 1 base, with 8 bases left between them.

This chain links TRBV6-5 with TRBJ2-4; maybe TRBD1 (8 bases). The CDR3 has 16 amino acids. Germline V gene data show CDR1 as MNHEY and CDR2 as SVGAGI. Deletions cut 5 bases from V and 0 bases from J, with 14 bases between. This CDR3 is CASSRTGGVAKNIQYF. CDR3 DNA sequence: TGTGCCAGCAGTCGTACAGGGGGGGTAGCCAAAAACATTCAGTACTTC.

This chain joins TRBV20-1 and TRBJ2-7; 8 nucleotides match TRBD2. V was pared by 4 bases and J by 2 bases, with 4 bases of the junction left unmatched. Germline loops: CDR1 DFQATT, CDR2 SNEGSKA (reference sequence). The CDR3 spans 13 residues. The CDR3: CSAISGIPYEQYF. Written as DNA, the CDR3 is TGCAGTGCTATTAGCGGGATACCCTACGAGCAGTACTTC.

In this sample, this clonotype turned up a few times. The genes are TRBV5-4 and TRBJ2-5; tentatively, D is TRBD2 (6 bases). The V gene lost 2 bases and the J gene lost 3 bases, with 11 bases spanning the gap. The CDR3 runs 14 residues. Germline CDR1 reads SGHNT; CDR2 reads YYREEE (reference sequence). In DNA form, the CDR3 reads TGTGCCAGCAGCTTTGGGAGGTTGAAAGAGACCCAGTACTTC. Protein product: CASSFGRLKETQYF.

This sequence joins TRBV4-3 and TRBJ2-5, with D possibly being TRBD2 (6 bases). Trimming removed 1 base at V and 5 bases at J, with 17 bases between. Germline V lookup: CDR1 LGHNA, CDR2 YSLEER. The CDR3 is 16 amino acids. The CDR3 DNA reads as TGCGCCAGCAGCCAAGGCATCACTAGCTGGGGCGAGACCCAGTACTTC. This codes for CASSQGITSWGETQYF.

The chain uses TRBV12-3 or TRBV12-4 and TRBJ1-2; D ambiguous. CDR3 length equals 14 residues. V was shortened by 7 bases and J by 2 bases, with 14 bases between the two germline ends. CDR3 sequence: CASIPGLLNYGYTF. The CDR3 region has the DNA TGTGCCAGCATCCCGGGCCTCCTAAACTATGGCTACACCTTC.

The V call is TRBV29-1, the J call TRBJ1-4; the D is unclear. With 0 bases removed from V and 2 bases from J, the gap between germline ends came to 7 bases. Germline lookup yields CDR1 SQVTM and CDR2 ANQGSEA. This CDR3 spans 14 amino acids. The CDR3 protein is CSVEEGRTNEKLFF. CDR3 in DNA: TGCAGCGTTGAAGAAGGCAGGACTAATGAAAAACTGTTTTTT.

The chain recombines TRBV20-1 with TRBJ2-2; TRBD1 matches at 10 bases. Losses at the gene ends were 4 bases for V and 5 bases for J; bases not matched to a gene: 10. The CDR3 loop spans 16 amino acids. The V gene's germline CDR1 is DFQATT and CDR2 SNEGSKA (reference sequence). The chain's CDR3 is CSANAFDRGQTGELFF. The CDR3 DNA is TGCAGTGCTAATGCCTTTGACAGGGGGCAGACCGGGGAGCTGTTTTTT.

The chain uses TRBV9 and TRBJ2-4; no clear D gene. The CDR3 consists of 14 residues. V lost 0 bases, J lost 7 bases, and 11 bases lay in between. Germline V gene sequence: CDR1 SGDLS, CDR2 YYNGEE. As DNA, the CDR3 is TGTGCCAGCAGCGTAGATCCGGCGACGAACATTCAGTACTTC. Translated: CASSVDPATNIQYF. Full variable domain (missing parts from reference TRBV9 and TRBJ2-4): DSGVTQTPKHLITATGQRVTLRCSPRSGDLSVYWYQQSLDQGLQFLIQYYNGEERAKGNILERFSAQQFPDLHSELNLSSLELGDSALYFCASSVDPATNIQYFGAGTRLSVL.

This clonotype was counted a few times. V gene TRBV6-6 combines with J gene TRBJ2-7; TRBD1 matches at 7 bases. The CDR3 contains 13 residues. Germline V gene sequence: CDR1 MNHNY, CDR2 SVGAGI (reference sequence). Unmatched junction bases numbered 8, after V lost 7 bases and J lost 5 bases. The CDR3 DNA sequence: TGTGCCAGCAATGAACAGGGGATGAACGAGCAGTACTTC. It is translated as CASNEQGMNEQYF.

This clonotype turned up a few times. The V gene is TRBV6-2 or TRBV6-3, the J gene TRBJ2-3; no clear D gene. With 3 bases removed from V and 2 bases from J, the gap between germline ends came to 15 bases. This CDR3 spans 16 amino acids. Per the germline V gene, CDR1 is MNHEY and CDR2 is SVGEGT. The CDR3 region has the DNA TGTGCCAGCAGTTATGGATTTGGCCGGGTCACAGATACGCAGTATTTT. Protein: CASSYGFGRVTDTQYF.

V gene TRBV24-1 combines with J gene TRBJ2-4, with D hard to call. Matching the DNA end better, TRBJ2-7 makes the J call doubtful. Germline CDR1 KGHDR, CDR2 SFDVKD. The CDR3 length is 14 residues. The CDR3, as DNA: TGTGCCACCAGTGACTCCAGGTCTAGCTACGAGCAGTACTTC. Translated, it gives CATSDSRSSYEQYF.

The chain is built from TRBV6-5 and TRBJ2-7; D unresolved. V lost 7 bases to trimming and J lost 2 bases, with 12 bases between them. This CDR3 region has 13 residues. Per germline, CDR1 MNHEY and CDR2 SVGAGI. Written as DNA, the CDR3 is TGTGCCAGCACGAGCGACCACACCTACGAGCAGTACTTC. It codes for CASTSDHTYEQYF.

This rearrangement joins TRBV7-9 to TRBJ2-1; TRBD2 agrees at 7 bases. The closer fit of TRBJ2-7 to the DNA end suggests the J call may be wrong. Germline V gene data show CDR1 as SEHNR and CDR2 as FQNEAQ (reference sequence). This CDR3 contains 16 residues. Here the CDR3 DNA reads TGTGCCAGCAGCTCCGGGACTACAGACTCCTACAATGAGCAGTACTTC. Protein product: CASSSGTTDSYNEQYF.

V is TRBV6-6 and J is TRBJ2-5; D uncertain. V lost 4 bases and J lost 5, with 8 bases in between. The germline V gene has CDR1 MNHNY and CDR2 SVGAGI (reference sequence). This CDR3 region has 12 residues. The CDR3 loop reads CASSWTSETQYF. For the CDR3, the DNA is TGTGCCAGCAGTTGGACCTCGGAGACCCAGTACTTC.